This TCR beta chain was retrieved from a study of blood T cell repertoires in COVID-19. Overall study: Sample material is recorded as cDNA or gDNA derived from T cells, B-cell-depleted T cells, or PBMCs.

V lost 6 bases, J lost 2 bases, and 11 bases lay in between. Germline CDR1 reads MNHEY; CDR2 reads SVGAGI. The CDR3 runs to 13 residues. As handled by the study authors: Estimated nucleated cell counts came from reference gene primer amplification. Profiling relied on immunoSEQ multiplex PCR, and the TCRdb table lists in-frame clones only, not all of them. For V, J and clone size, that table is used; D and trimming come from the DNA. The sample has just over 80,000 clones, around 81% seen once; the top ten hold around 43%. The sample comprised peripheral blood. The source of this sequence is an elderly man with acute or convalescent COVID-19. The chain is built from TRBV6-5 and TRBJ2-7; D remains ambiguous. CDR3 DNA sequence: TGTGCCAGCAGGCTGACACTCACCTACGAGCAGTACTTC. Translation: CASRLTLTYEQYF.